These 15 T cell receptor beta chains were all obtained from the same sample, sequenced in a study of cytomegalovirus exposure and HLA in healthy donors. The PCR used 60 Vbeta and 13 Jbeta primers. Sequenced by immunoSEQ multiplex PCR; TCRdb stores in-frame clones only, minus some. Its table records 180,000 or so clones. Sequencing was performed on PBMCs. The receptors come from a woman aged 18 to 35 in good health and CMV-seropositive.

This chain connects TRBV7-2 to TRBJ1-1; D gene ambiguous. V lost 5 bases to trimming and J lost 4 bases, with 17 bases between them. The CDR3 has 15 amino acids. Per the germline V gene, CDR1 is SGHTA and CDR2 is FQGNSA. CDR3 DNA: TGTGCCAGCAGCCCCCTGGGTTTCGAGCGCACTGAAGCTTTCTTT. Translated, it gives CASSPLGFERTEAFF. The entire variable domain, with the rest obtained from reference TRBV7-2 and TRBJ1-1, is as follows: GAGVSQSPSNKVTEKGKDVELRCDPISGHTALYWYRQSLGQGLEFLIYFQGNSAPDKSGLPSDRFSAERTGGSVSTLTIQRTQQEDSAVYLCASSPLGFERTEAFFGQGTRLTVV.

The V call is TRBV29-1, the J call TRBJ2-3; D is perhaps TRBD2 (5 bases). The CDR3 totals 14 residues. V was shortened by 5 bases and J by 2 bases, with 14 bases between the two germline ends. Germline lookup yields CDR1 SQVTM and CDR2 ANQGSEA. The CDR3 DNA reads TGCAGCGTTTATCTGGGAGAGAACACAGATACGCAGTATTTT. Residues: CSVYLGENTDTQYF.

J is TRBJ1-2 and V is TRBV29-1; D gene uncertain. V lost 4 bases and J lost 0, with 6 bases in between. CDR1 is SQVTM, CDR2 ANQGSEA, per germline. CDR3 length equals 12 residues. In nucleotides, the CDR3 is TGCAGCGTTGGAGACACTAACTATGGCTACACCTTC. This codes for CSVGDTNYGYTF.

The rearrangement links TRBV19 to TRBJ2-1; 7 bases line up with TRBD2. The junction had 12 bases not matched to a gene; V was cut back by 7 bases and J by 12 bases. This CDR3 is built from 13 residues. Germline V gene lookup returns CDR1 LNHDA and CDR2 SQIVND (reference sequence). The CDR3 region is CASNHRREEGQFF. CDR3 DNA sequence: TGTGCCAGTAATCACCGCCGGGAGGAGGGGCAGTTCTTC.

The rearrangement links TRBV2 to TRBJ2-7, with TRBD1 matching 9 bases. V gave up 3 bases and J gave up 3 bases; unmatched junction bases: 6. Germline V lookup: CDR1 SNHLY, CDR2 FYNNEI. The CDR3 runs to 15 residues. CDR3 bases: TGTGCCAGCAGTGAGGGCGGACAGGGGTACTACGAGCAGTACTTC. Translating it yields CASSEGGQGYYEQYF.

The chain joins TRBV18 to TRBJ1-4, with TRBD1 identical over 7 bases. The CDR3 has 18 residues. Per germline, CDR1 KGHSH and CDR2 LQKENI. The ends lost 4 bases at V and 5 bases at J; junction bases unmatched: 16. CDR3 DNA: TGTGCCAGCTCACGCACCGCCCAAACGACAGGGAAGAATGAAAAACTGTTTTTT. Its translation: CASSRTAQTTGKNEKLFF.

The V call is TRBV9, the J call TRBJ1-2; 9 bases fit TRBD1. This CDR3 region has 18 residues. Germline V gives CDR1 SGDLS, CDR2 YYNGEE. J lost 2 bases, V lost 0 bases, and 11 bases had no gene match. In DNA, the CDR3 is TGTGCCAGCAGCGTAGCATGGGGACAGGGCGCCTCCAACTATGGCTACACCTTC. Protein product: CASSVAWGQGASNYGYTF.

The chain joins TRBV6-1 to TRBJ2-3; 9 bases fit TRBD2. With 6 bases clipped from V and 0 bases from J, the junction kept 1 base outside the gene matches. CDR1 is MNHNS, CDR2 SASEGT, per germline. The CDR3 has 14 amino acids. CDR3 in amino acids: CASRTSGSTDTQYF. Written as DNA, the CDR3 is TGTGCCAGCAGGACTAGCGGAAGCACAGATACGCAGTATTTT.

V and J are TRBV5-1 and TRBJ1-4; no clear D. This CDR3 has 14 amino acids. CDR1 and CDR2 from the germline V gene are SGHRS and YFSETQ. Trimming shortened V by 2 bases and J by 8 bases, and 13 bases separated the two germline ends. The CDR3 DNA reads as TGCGCCAGCAGCTTTTACACAGACCGGGAAAAACTGTTTTTT. This translates into CASSFYTDREKLFF. The full variable domain, in which reference TRBV5-1 and TRBJ1-4 provide the parts outside the CDR3, is KAGVTQTPRYLIKTRGQQVTLSCSPISGHRSVSWYQQTPGQGLQFLFEYFSETQRNKGNFPGRFSGRQFSNSRSEMNVSTLELGDSALYLCASSFYTDREKLFFGSGTQLSVL.

J is TRBJ2-1 and V is TRBV6-4, with a tentative D call TRBD1 (5 bases). The CDR3 totals 15 residues. Trimming shortened V by 5 bases and J by 0 bases, and 11 bases separated the two germline ends. Germline CDR1 MRHNA, CDR2 SNTAGT. CDR3: CASSTTATSYNEQFF. The CDR3 nucleotides read TGTGCCAGCAGTACGACAGCCACCTCCTACAATGAGCAGTTCTTC.

V and J are TRBV6-1 and TRBJ2-7; 11 bases agree with TRBD1. Germline CDR1 reads MNHNS; CDR2 reads SASEGT. V lost 6 bases to trimming and J lost 6 bases; unmatched junction nucleotides: 10. This CDR3 spans 15 amino acids. The DNA for the CDR3 is TGTGCCAGCAGCCCGTACCGGGACAGGGGGAGCGAGCAGTACTTC. The encoded protein is CASSPYRDRGSEQYF.

The chain carries TRBV29-1 and TRBJ1-1, with D perhaps matching TRBD1 (5 bases). The CDR3 is 12 residues long. CDR1 and CDR2 from the germline V gene are SQVTM and ANQGSEA. The V gene lost 7 bases and the J gene lost 1 base, with 10 bases spanning the gap. CDR3 region: CSAVGGNTEAFF. The CDR3, as DNA: TGCAGCGCCGTGGGGGGGAACACTGAAGCTTTCTTT.

CDR3 in DNA: TGTGCCAGCAGGGGGCCCGGGACTAGCGGGGACACAGATACGCAGTATTTT. The encoded protein is CASRGPGTSGDTDTQYF. This chain connects TRBV25-1 to TRBJ2-3; 13 nucleotides align to TRBD2. CDR1 and CDR2 (germline): MGHDK, SYGVNS. V shed 6 bases, J shed 2 bases, and the junction held 8 bases outside the gene matches. This CDR3 is built from 17 residues.

The genes are TRBV15 and TRBJ2-1, with 8 bases matching TRBD1. The germline gives CDR1 LNHNV, CDR2 YYDKDF (reference sequence). J lost 6 bases, V lost 3 bases, and 13 bases had no gene match. This CDR3 has 17 residues. The CDR3 bases are TGTGCCACCAGCAGTCGCCCCGGGACAGGCGTGTTCAATGAGCAGTTCTTC. Its protein product is CATSSRPGTGVFNEQFF.

This sequence joins TRBV7-2 and TRBJ2-7; D is perhaps TRBD2 (5 bases). This CDR3 is built from 15 residues. V was cut by 6 bases and J by 2 bases, with 17 bases left in between. CDR1 SGHTA and CDR2 FQGNSA come from the germline V gene. This chain's CDR3 is CASRSSLGIPYEQYF. Here the CDR3 DNA reads TGTGCCAGCAGGTCTAGCCTGGGGATCCCCTACGAGCAGTACTTC.